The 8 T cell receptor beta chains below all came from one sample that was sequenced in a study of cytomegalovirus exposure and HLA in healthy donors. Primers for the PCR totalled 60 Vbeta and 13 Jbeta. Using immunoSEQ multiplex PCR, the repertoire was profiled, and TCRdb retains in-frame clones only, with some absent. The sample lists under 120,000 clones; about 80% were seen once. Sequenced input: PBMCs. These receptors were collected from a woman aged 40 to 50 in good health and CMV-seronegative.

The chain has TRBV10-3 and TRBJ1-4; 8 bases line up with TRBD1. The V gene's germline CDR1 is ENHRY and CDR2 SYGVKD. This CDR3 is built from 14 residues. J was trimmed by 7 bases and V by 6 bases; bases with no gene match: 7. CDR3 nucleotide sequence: TGTGCCATCAGCGCGACAGGGGATACTGAAAAACTGTTTTTT. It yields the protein CAISATGDTEKLFF.

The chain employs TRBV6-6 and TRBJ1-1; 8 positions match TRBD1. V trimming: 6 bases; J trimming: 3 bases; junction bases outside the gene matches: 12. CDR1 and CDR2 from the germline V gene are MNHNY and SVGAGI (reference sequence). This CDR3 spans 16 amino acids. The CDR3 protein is CASSPAPLDRDTEAFF. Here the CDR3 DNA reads TGTGCCAGCAGCCCTGCCCCCTTGGACAGGGACACTGAAGCTTTCTTT.

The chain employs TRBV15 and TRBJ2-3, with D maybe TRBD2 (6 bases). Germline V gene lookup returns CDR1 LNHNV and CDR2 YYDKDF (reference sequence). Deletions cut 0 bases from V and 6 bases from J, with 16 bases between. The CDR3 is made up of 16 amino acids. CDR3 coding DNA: TGTGCCACCAGCAGAGAGCTAGCGCCCCGTCGGGATACGCAGTATTTT. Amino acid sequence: CATSRELAPRRDTQYF.

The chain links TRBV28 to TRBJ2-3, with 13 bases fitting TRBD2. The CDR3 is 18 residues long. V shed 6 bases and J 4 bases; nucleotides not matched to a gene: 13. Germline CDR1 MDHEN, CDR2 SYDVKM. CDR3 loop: CASSSGLAGAIISDTQYF. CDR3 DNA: TGTGCCAGCAGCTCAGGACTAGCGGGGGCCATAATATCAGATACGCAGTATTTT.

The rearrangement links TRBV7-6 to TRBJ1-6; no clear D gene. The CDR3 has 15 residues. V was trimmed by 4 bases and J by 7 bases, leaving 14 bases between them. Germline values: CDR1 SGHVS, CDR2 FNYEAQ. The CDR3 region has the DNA TGTGCCAGCAGCTCCTCACTAGCGGGGAATTCACCCCTCCACTTT. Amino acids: CASSSSLAGNSPLHF.

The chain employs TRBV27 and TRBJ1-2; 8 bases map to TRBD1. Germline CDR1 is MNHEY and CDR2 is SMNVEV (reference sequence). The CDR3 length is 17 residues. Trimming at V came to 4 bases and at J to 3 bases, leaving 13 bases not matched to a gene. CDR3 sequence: CASSWAETGVVDYGYTF. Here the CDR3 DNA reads TGTGCCAGCAGTTGGGCGGAGACAGGGGTCGTGGACTATGGCTACACCTTC.

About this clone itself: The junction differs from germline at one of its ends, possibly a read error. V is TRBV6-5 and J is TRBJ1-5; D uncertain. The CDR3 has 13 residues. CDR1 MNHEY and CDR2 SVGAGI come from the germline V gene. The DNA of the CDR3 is TGTGCCAGCACTTACTCGATAGATCAGCCCCAGCATTTT. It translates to CASTYSIDQPQHF.

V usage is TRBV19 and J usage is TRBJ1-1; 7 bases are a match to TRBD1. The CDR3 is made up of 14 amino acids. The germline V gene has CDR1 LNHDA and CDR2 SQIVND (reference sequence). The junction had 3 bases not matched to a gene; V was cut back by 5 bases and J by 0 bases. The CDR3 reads CASSGQVMNTEAFF. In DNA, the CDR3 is TGTGCCAGTAGTGGACAGGTGATGAACACTGAAGCTTTCTTT.